This T cell receptor beta chain is drawn from a study of cytomegalovirus exposure and HLA in healthy donors. Broader study findings: Certain sequence variants were highly shared and formed a cluster, and this cluster was likely a sequencing artifact.

This clone was seen a single time. Its antigen is undetermined. Researchers ran the PCR with 60 Vbeta and 13 Jbeta primers. Using immunoSEQ multiplex PCR, the repertoire was profiled, and TCRdb retains in-frame clones only, with some absent. The sample has about 150,000 clones, less than 90% seen once. Healthy donors of bone marrow made up the group. The CDR3 has 17 residues. V was clipped by 3 bases and J by 2 bases, with 21 bases between them. Germline-derived CDR1 and CDR2 are SGHDT and YYEEEE. The sequenced sample was PBMCs. The source of this sequence is a woman aged 18-30 years in good health and CMV-seronegative. The genes are TRBV5-6 and TRBJ2-7; the D gene is possibly TRBD2 (7 bases). CDR3 sequence reads: CASSWGPYSGSPYEQYF. CDR3 bases: TGTGCCAGCAGCTGGGGGCCCTATAGCGGGTCGCCCTACGAGCAGTACTTC.